Below are 2 T cell receptor beta chains sequenced from a single sample in a study of blood T cell repertoires in COVID-19. Libraries were prepared by immunoSEQ multiplex PCR; TCRdb keeps only in-frame clonotypes and omits some of them. The sample has fewer than 250,000 clones; 70% to 90% are singletons. The sequencing input was peripheral blood. These receptors were obtained from a man aged 45-65 years with acute or convalescent COVID-19.

The V gene is TRBV6-1, the J gene TRBJ2-5; no definite D call. Germline CDR1 MNHNS, CDR2 SASEGT. Deletions cut 1 base from V and 8 bases from J, with 11 bases between. CDR3 size: 13 residues. CDR3 bases: TGTGCCAGCAGTGAAGGGGCAGGCCCTACCCAGTACTTC. It specifies CASSEGAGPTQYF.

This chain connects TRBV19 to TRBJ1-5, with D perhaps TRBD1 (5 bases). This CDR3 is built from 15 residues. V dropped 1 base and J dropped 3 bases, with 10 bases sitting between them. The germline gives CDR1 LNHDA, CDR2 SQIVND (reference sequence). The CDR3 DNA reads TGTGCCAGTAGTATAGGGGGAGGGACCAATCAGCCCCAGCATTTT. Its translation: CASSIGGGTNQPQHF.